These 14 T cell receptor beta chains were sequenced from one sample in a study of OX40 agonist ivuxolimab in advanced cancers. Repertoires were generated with immunoSEQ multiplex PCR, while TCRdb's copy carries only in-frame clones and drops some. Among 15,000 to 20,000 clones, less than 75% were seen once, and the ten largest hold about 33%. This specimen was CD4+ or CD8+ T cells sorted from blood, taken in a trial of the OX40 agonist ivuxolimab. The source of these receptors is an adult with an advanced solid tumor such as melanoma, head and neck, liver or kidney cancer.

This clone has a handful of counts. The V gene is TRBV19, the J gene TRBJ1-1; D perhaps matches TRBD1 (6 bases). The CDR3 sequence is 15 residues long. V was cut by 8 bases and J by 4 bases, with 20 bases left in between. Per germline, CDR1 LNHDA and CDR2 SQIVND (reference sequence). This CDR3 is CASARKGHKGTEAFF. The CDR3 DNA reads as TGTGCCAGTGCCCGGAAGGGACACAAAGGCACTGAAGCTTTCTTT.

This sequence joins TRBV2 and TRBJ2-7, with 8 bases identical to TRBD1. After removal of 6 bases from V and 1 base from J, the junction contained 2 bases not matched to a gene. The CDR3 contains 13 residues. Germline values: CDR1 SNHLY, CDR2 FYNNEI. The CDR3 sequence is CASRGQGSYEQYF. DNA for the CDR3: TGTGCCAGCAGAGGACAGGGTTCCTACGAGCAGTACTTC.

This chain joins TRBV5-8 and TRBJ1-1; D gene ambiguous. The CDR3 is made up of 14 amino acids. The germline V gene encodes CDR1 SGHTS and CDR2 YDEGEE. V lost 3 bases and J lost 2, with 11 bases in between. This CDR3 is CASSSQDGNTEAFF. The CDR3 DNA is TGTGCCAGCAGCTCCCAGGACGGAAACACTGAAGCTTTCTTT. The variable domain in full, completed from reference TRBV5-8 and TRBJ1-1, reads EAGVTQSPTHLIKTRGQQATLRCSPISGHTSVYWYQQALGLGLQFLLWYDEGEERNRGNFPPRFSGRQFPNYSSELNVNALELEDSALYLCASSSQDGNTEAFFGQGTRLTVV.

The V gene is TRBV6-6, the J gene TRBJ2-3, with D uncertain. Germline CDR1 MNHNY, CDR2 SVGAGI (reference sequence). Trimming shortened V by 8 bases and J by 7 bases, and 10 bases separated the two germline ends. This CDR3 is 11 amino acids long. The CDR3 DNA reads TGTGCCAGCTATGAGGCGCATACGCAGTATTTT. Its translation is CASYEAHTQYF.

The rearrangement joins TRBV27 to TRBJ2-2; tentatively, D is TRBD1 (6 bases). The CDR3 extends over 15 amino acids. Germline CDR1 is MNHEY and CDR2 is SMNVEV (reference sequence). Deletions cut 0 bases from V and 5 bases from J, with 10 bases between. The DNA for the CDR3 is TGTGCCAGCAGTTTATCGTTTCAGGGGACCGGGGAGCTGTTTTTT. This sequence encodes CASSLSFQGTGELFF.

The chain uses TRBV5-1 and TRBJ2-3; the match to TRBD2 covers 7 bases. Germline V gene sequence: CDR1 SGHRS, CDR2 YFSETQ. This CDR3 is 15 amino acids long. V lost 1 base to trimming and J lost 6 bases; unmatched junction nucleotides: 8. The CDR3 sequence: CASSLMPSGGDTQYF. The CDR3 coding sequence is TGCGCCAGCAGCTTGATGCCTAGCGGAGGGGATACGCAGTATTTT.

This chain uses TRBV6-6 with TRBJ2-7; no definite D call. Germline V gives CDR1 MNHNY, CDR2 SVGAGI (reference sequence). There are 12 residues in the CDR3. The V end was cut by 4 bases, the J end by 5 bases, with 9 bases between. The CDR3 region has the DNA TGTGCCAGCAGTTCCGTGGGCAACGAGCAGTACTTC. Its translation is CASSSVGNEQYF.

The rearrangement links TRBV25-1 to TRBJ2-2, with D unresolved. Germline V gene lookup returns CDR1 MGHDK and CDR2 SYGVNS. The V and J ends lost 3 bases and 5 bases respectively, with 4 bases between them. This CDR3 has 12 amino acids. The CDR3 coding sequence is TGTGCCAGCAGTGACCGGACCGGGGAGCTGTTTTTT. Amino acid sequence: CASSDRTGELFF.

This chain connects TRBV4-3 to TRBJ2-2; 9 positions match TRBD2. The CDR3 consists of 16 residues. The V and J ends lost 0 bases and 4 bases, in that order; junction bases with no gene match: 3. The germline CDR1 and CDR2 sequences are LGHNA and YSLEER. CDR3: CASSQDAGGPTGELFF. The CDR3 DNA follows: TGCGCCAGCAGCCAAGACGCGGGGGGGCCCACCGGGGAGCTGTTTTTT.

This chain uses TRBV6-6 with TRBJ2-3, with D possibly matching TRBD2 (5 bases). The CDR3 spans 16 residues. From germline, CDR1 is MNHNY and CDR2 SVGAGI (reference sequence). V lost 0 bases, J lost 4 bases, and 14 bases lay in between. DNA of the CDR3: TGTGCCAGCAGTTACTCCGACTCGGGGAGCCCAGATACGCAGTATTTT. Translation gives CASSYSDSGSPDTQYF.

The J gene is TRBJ1-1, the V gene TRBV27, with 9 bases fitting TRBD1. J was trimmed by 5 bases and V by 4 bases; bases with no gene match: 8. In germline, CDR1 is MNHEY, CDR2 SMNVEV (reference sequence). The CDR3 is 15 amino acids. The CDR3 protein is CASSSTGGSGTEAFF. The CDR3 DNA follows: TGTGCCAGCAGTTCCACAGGGGGCTCGGGAACTGAAGCTTTCTTT.

The chain recombines TRBV11-3 with TRBJ2-1; unclear D gene. The germline V gene encodes CDR1 SGHNT and CDR2 YENEEA. Trimming pared 1 base from V and 6 bases from J, leaving 7 bases between. The CDR3 is 13 residues long. The CDR3 sequence: CASSLAPSNEQFF. CDR3 DNA sequence: TGTGCCAGCAGCTTAGCCCCGAGCAATGAGCAGTTCTTC.

DNA of the CDR3: TGCGCCAGCAGCCAATTGACAGGGAATGAGCAGTTCTTC. Amino acid sequence: CASSQLTGNEQFF. The gene calls are TRBV4-1 and TRBJ2-1; 7 bases map to TRBD1. Germline V lookup: CDR1 MGHRA, CDR2 YSYEKL. This CDR3 contains 13 residues. Trimming cost V 2 bases and J 7 bases; bases outside gene matches: 2.

On this clone: Mismatch with germline at one junction end may stem from a read error. This rearrangement joins TRBV6-6 to TRBJ1-6; tentatively, D is TRBD1 (5 bases). Germline CDR1 reads MNHNY; CDR2 reads SVGAGI (reference sequence). There are 14 residues in the CDR3. This CDR3 reads CASSSAGRDSPLHF. The CDR3 region has the DNA TGCGCCAGCAGTTCCGCAGGGAGGGATTCACCCCTCCACTTT.